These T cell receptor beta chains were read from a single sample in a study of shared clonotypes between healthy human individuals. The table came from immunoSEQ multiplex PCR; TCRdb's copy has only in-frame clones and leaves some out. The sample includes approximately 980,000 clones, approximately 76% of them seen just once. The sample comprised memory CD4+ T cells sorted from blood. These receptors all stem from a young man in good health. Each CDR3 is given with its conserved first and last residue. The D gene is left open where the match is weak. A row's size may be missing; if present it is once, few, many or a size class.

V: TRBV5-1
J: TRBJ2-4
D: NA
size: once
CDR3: CASSPGTSGDIQYF
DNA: TGCGCCAGCAGCCCGGGGACCTCGGGGGACATTCAGTACTTC

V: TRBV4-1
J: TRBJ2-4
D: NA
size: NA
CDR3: CASSQQGFAKNIQYF
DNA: TGCGCCAGCAGCCAACAGGGGTTCGCCAAAAACATTCAGTACTTC

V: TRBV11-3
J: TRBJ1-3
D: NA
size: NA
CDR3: CASSQSGTSGNTIYF
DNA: TGTGCCAGCAGTCAATCGGGCACGTCTGGAAACACCATATATTTT

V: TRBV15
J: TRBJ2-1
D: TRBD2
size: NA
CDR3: CATQITSGSLNEQFF
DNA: TGTGCCACCCAAATTACTAGCGGGAGCCTCAATGAGCAGTTCTTC

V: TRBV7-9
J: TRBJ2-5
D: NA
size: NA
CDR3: CASSLIWVETQYF
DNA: TGTGCCAGCAGCTTAATCTGGGTGGAGACCCAGTACTTC

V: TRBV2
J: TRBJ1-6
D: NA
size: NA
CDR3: CASSEAAYSPLHF
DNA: TGTGCCAGCAGTGAGGCGGCCTATTCACCCCTCCACTTT

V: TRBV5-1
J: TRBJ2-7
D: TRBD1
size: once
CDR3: CASSLVQGAREQYF
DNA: TGCGCCAGCAGCTTGGTTCAGGGGGCAAGGGAGCAGTACTTC

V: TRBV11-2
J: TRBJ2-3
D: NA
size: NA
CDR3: CASSGLIDTQYF
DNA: TGTGCCAGCAGCGGACTCATCGATACGCAGTATTTT

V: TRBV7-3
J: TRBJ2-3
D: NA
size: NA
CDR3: CASSPDGAGDTQYF
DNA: TGTGCCAGCAGCCCTGACGGCGCTGGAGATACGCAGTATTTT

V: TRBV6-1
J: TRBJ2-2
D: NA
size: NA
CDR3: CASSATGPYTGELFF
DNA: TGTGCCAGCAGTGCCACTGGGCCCTACACCGGGGAGCTGTTTTTT

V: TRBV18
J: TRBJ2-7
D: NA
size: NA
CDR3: CASSPAQTYEQYF
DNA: TGTGCCAGCTCACCTGCCCAGACCTACGAGCAGTACTTC

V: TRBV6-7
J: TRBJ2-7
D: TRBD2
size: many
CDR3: CASSWPSGDRSYEQYF
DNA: TGTGCCAGCAGTTGGCCGAGCGGGGACCGCTCCTACGAGCAGTACTTC

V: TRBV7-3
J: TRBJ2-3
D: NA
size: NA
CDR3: CASSLTGRDTDTQYF
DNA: TGTGCCAGCAGCTTAACTGGCAGGGACACAGATACGCAGTATTTT

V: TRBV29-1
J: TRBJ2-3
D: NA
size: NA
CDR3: CSVDQGTDTQYF
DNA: TGCAGCGTTGACCAGGGAACAGATACGCAGTATTTT

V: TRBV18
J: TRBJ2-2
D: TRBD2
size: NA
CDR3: CASSPRRAGDTGELFF
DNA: TGTGCCAGCTCCCCGCGAAGAGCGGGAGACACCGGGGAGCTGTTTTTT

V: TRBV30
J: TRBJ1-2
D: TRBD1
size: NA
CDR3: CAWGLWGQARGYTF
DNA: TGTGCCTGGGGTCTATGGGGACAGGCACGGGGCTACACCTTC

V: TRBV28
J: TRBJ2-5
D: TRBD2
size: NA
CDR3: CASNAAGGVWETQYF
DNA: TGTGCCAGCAATGCCGCCGGGGGGGTGTGGGAGACCCAGTACTTC

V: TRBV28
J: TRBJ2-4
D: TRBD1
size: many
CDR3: CASSPDRGNIQYF
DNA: TGTGCCAGCAGCCCGGACAGGGGAAACATTCAGTACTTC

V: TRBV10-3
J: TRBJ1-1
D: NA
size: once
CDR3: CAIRTPNTEAFF
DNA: TGTGCCATCAGGACCCCGAACACTGAAGCTTTCTTT

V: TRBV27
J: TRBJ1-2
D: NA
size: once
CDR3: CASSLAGDYGYTF
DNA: TGTGCCAGCAGTTTAGCAGGGGACTATGGCTACACCTTC

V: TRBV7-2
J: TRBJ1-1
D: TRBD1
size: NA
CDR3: CASSSGQGWNTEAFF
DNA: TGTGCCAGCAGCTCCGGACAGGGATGGAACACTGAAGCTTTCTTT

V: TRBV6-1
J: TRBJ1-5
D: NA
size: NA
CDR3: CASSDPGRGLGNQPQHF
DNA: TGTGCCAGCAGTGATCCAGGGCGGGGTCTCGGCAATCAGCCCCAGCATTTT

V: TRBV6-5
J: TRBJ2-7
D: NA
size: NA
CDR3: CASRYTTDSYEQYF
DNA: TGTGCCAGCAGATATACGACAGACTCCTACGAGCAGTACTTC

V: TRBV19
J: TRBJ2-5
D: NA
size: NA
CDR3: CASSISSQETQYF
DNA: TGTGCCAGTAGTATATCCTCCCAAGAGACCCAGTACTTC

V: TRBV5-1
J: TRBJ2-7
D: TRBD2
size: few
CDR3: CASSPGTSGSPYEQYF
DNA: TGCGCCAGCAGCCCCGGGACTAGCGGGAGCCCCTACGAGCAGTACTTC

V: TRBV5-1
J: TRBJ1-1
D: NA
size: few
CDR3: CASSGTVLNTEAFF
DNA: TGCGCCAGCAGCGGAACAGTGTTGAACACTGAAGCTTTCTTT

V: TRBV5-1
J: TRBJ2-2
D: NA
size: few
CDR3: CASSSKPNANTGELFF
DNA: TGCGCCAGCAGCTCGAAACCCAATGCGAACACCGGGGAGCTGTTTTTT

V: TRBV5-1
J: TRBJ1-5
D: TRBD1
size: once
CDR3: CASSLGQGAGNQPQHF
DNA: TGCGCCAGCAGCTTGGGACAGGGGGCGGGCAATCAGCCCCAGCATTTT

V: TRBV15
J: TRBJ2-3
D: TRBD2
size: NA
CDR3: CATSSETSGKADTQYF
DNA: TGTGCCACCAGCAGTGAAACGAGCGGGAAAGCAGATACGCAGTATTTT

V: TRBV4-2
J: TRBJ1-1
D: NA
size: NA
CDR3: CASSQEGVNTEAFF
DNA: TGTGCCAGCAGCCAAGAGGGCGTGAACACTGAAGCTTTCTTT

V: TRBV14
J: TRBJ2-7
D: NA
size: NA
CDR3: CASSQGKISYEQYF
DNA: TGTGCCAGCAGCCAGGGGAAAATTTCCTACGAGCAGTACTTC

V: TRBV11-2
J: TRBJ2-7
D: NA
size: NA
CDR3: CASSLHPPGQYF
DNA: TGTGCCAGTTCCCTTCACCCCCCAGGGCAGTACTTC

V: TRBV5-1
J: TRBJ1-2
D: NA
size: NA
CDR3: CASSLGSSTNYGYTF
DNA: TGCGCCAGCAGCTTGGGTTCGTCTACTAACTATGGCTACACCTTC

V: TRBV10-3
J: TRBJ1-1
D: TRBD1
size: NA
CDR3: CAAGQAVNTEAFF
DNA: TGTGCCGCCGGACAGGCGGTGAACACTGAAGCTTTCTTT

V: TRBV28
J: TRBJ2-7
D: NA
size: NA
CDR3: CASGTGTLGYEQYF
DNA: TGTGCCAGCGGAACCGGGACTTTGGGTTACGAGCAGTACTTC

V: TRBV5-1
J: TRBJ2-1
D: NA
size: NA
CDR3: CASSFSGLSSYNEQFF
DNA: TGCGCCAGCAGCTTTTCCGGACTAAGCTCCTACAATGAGCAGTTCTTC

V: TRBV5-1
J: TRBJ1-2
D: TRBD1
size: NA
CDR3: CASSLEGQRDGYAF
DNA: TGCGCCAGCAGCTTGGAGGGACAGCGCGATGGCTACGCCTTC

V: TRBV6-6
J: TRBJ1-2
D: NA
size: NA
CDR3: CASSYLNYGYTF
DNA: TGTGCCAGCAGTTACTTAAATTATGGCTACACCTTC

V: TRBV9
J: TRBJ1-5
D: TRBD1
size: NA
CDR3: CASSVGTGEGSNQPQHF
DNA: TGTGCCAGCAGCGTAGGGACAGGGGAGGGTAGCAATCAGCCCCAGCATTTT

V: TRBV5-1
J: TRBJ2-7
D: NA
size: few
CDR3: CASSLVQGFEQYF
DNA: TGCGCCAGCAGCTTGGTGCAGGGTTTCGAGCAGTACTTC

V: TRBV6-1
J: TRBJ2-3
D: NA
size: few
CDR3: CASKWDSTDTQYF
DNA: TGTGCCAGCAAATGGGATAGCACAGATACGCAGTATTTT

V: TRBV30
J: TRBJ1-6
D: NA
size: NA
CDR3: CAWGFRGNSPLHF
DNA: TGTGCCTGGGGCTTTCGGGGAAATTCACCCCTCCACTTT

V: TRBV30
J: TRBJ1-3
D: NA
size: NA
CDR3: CAWSVSGRAGNTIYF
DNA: TGTGCCTGGAGTGTATCGGGCCGAGCTGGAAACACCATATATTTT

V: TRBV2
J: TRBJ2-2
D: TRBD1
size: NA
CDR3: CASSRFWGQANTGELFF
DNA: TGTGCCAGCAGTCGCTTTTGGGGACAGGCGAACACCGGGGAGCTGTTTTTT

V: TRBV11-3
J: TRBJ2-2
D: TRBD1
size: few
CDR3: CASSRRTGDHAGELFF
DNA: TGTGCCAGCAGCCGTCGGACAGGGGACCACGCCGGGGAGCTGTTTTTT

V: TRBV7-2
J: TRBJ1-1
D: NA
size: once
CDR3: CASSPRPVMNTEAFF
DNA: TGTGCCAGCAGCCCTCGGCCCGTAATGAACACTGAAGCTTTCTTT

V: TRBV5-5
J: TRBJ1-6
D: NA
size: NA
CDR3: CASSLLRENSPLHF
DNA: TGTGCCAGCAGCTTGCTCAGGGAAAATTCACCCCTCCACTTT

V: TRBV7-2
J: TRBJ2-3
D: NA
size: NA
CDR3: CASSLVQGWATQYF
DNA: TGTGCCAGCAGCTTAGTCCAGGGATGGGCTACGCAGTATTTT

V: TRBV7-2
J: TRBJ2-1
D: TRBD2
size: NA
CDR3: CASSLGTSINEQFF
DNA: TGTGCCAGCAGCTTAGGGACTAGTATAAATGAGCAGTTCTTC

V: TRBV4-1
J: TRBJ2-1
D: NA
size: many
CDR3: CASSQGEVPNNEQFF
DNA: TGCGCCAGCAGCCAAGGCGAGGTCCCTAACAATGAGCAGTTCTTC